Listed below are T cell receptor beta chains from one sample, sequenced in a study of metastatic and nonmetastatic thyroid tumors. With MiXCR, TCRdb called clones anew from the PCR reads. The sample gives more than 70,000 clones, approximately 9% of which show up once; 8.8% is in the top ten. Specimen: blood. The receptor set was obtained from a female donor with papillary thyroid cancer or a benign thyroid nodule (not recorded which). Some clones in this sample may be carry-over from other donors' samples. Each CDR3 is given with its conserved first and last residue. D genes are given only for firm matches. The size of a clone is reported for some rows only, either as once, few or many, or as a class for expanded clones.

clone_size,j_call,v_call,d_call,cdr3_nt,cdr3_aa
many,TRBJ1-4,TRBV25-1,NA,TGTGCCAGCAGTGAATTGGGGACGGTAACTAATGAAAAACTGTTTTTT,CASSELGTVTNEKLFF
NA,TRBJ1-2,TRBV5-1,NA,TGCGCCAGCAGCGTAACCGGGACTGAATCCTCTGGCTATGGCTACACCTTC,CASSVTGTESSGYGYTF
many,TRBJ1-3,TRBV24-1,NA,TGTGCCGGACCAAGGGAGTCAGGAAACACCATATATTTT,CAGPRESGNTIYF
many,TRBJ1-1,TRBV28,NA,TGTGCCAGCACCACCGGGGCCGCACTCGAGAACACTGAAGCTTTCTTT,CASTTGAALENTEAFF
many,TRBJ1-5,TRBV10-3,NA,TGTGCCATCAGTGAGAGAGGGGCTGGTCAGCCCCAGCATTTT,CAISERGAGQPQHF
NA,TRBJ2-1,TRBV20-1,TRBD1,TGCAGTGCTAGAGATGGGGACAGGGCCTACAATGAGCAGTTCTTC,CSARDGDRAYNEQFF
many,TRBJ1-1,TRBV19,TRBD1,TGTGCCAGTAGTATAGTAACAGGGGGCGCGTTGTATGGACGAGCTTTCTTT,CASSIVTGGALYGRAFF
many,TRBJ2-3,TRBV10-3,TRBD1,TGTGCCATCAGTGAGACCGGGACAGAATGGGATACGCAGTATTTT,CAISETGTEWDTQYF
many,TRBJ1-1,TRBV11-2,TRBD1,TGTGCCAGCAGCCTCACCGGGACAGGGGGCTACACTGAAGCTTTCTTT,CASSLTGTGGYTEAFF
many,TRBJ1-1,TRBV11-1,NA,TGTGCCAGCAGAAAAGGGGATCTGGACACTGAAGCTTTCTTT,CASRKGDLDTEAFF
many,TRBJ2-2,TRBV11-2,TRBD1,TGTGCCAGCAGCTCACCGAGTGACAGGGGCGACACCGGGGAGCTGTTTTTT,CASSSPSDRGDTGELFF
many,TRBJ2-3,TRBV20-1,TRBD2,TGCAGTCTCGTTAGCGGGGGGGCCGCAGATACGCAGTATTTT,CSLVSGGAADTQYF
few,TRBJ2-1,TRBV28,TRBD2,TGTGCCATCGGCCCTAGCGGGGGGGCTTCCGGCTCCTACAATGAGCAGTTCTTC,CAIGPSGGASGSYNEQFF
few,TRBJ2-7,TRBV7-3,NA,TGTGCCAGCAGCTTAAGCCGAGACCGTAACTACGAGCAGTACTTC,CASSLSRDRNYEQYF
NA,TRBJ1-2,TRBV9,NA,TGTGCCAGCAGCGGATTTCGGGACTCCGGGGGCTACACCTTC,CASSGFRDSGGYTF
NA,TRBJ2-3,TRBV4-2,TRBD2,TGTGCCAGCAGCCCCCGGGTCAAGGGTAGCGGGGGCCTCACAGATACGCAGTATTTT,CASSPRVKGSGGLTDTQYF
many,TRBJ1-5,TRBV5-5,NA,TGTGCCAGCAGCTCCGGGGGCGGTAGCACTCAGCCCCAGCATTTT,CASSSGGGSTQPQHF
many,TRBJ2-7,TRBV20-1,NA,TGCAGTGCTAGCGGGGGACCCTCCTACGAGCAGTACTTC,CSASGGPSYEQYF
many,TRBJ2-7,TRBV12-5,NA,TGTGCTAGTGGGGGTAGGACGGAGAGAGTCTACGAGCAGTACTTC,CASGGRTERVYEQYF
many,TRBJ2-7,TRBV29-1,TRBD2,TGCAGCGTTAAGTGGTTAGCGGGTCACTACGAGCAGTACTTC,CSVKWLAGHYEQYF
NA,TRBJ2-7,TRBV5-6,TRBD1,TGTGCCAGCAGCTCGCCGAGTTTGTGGGACAGGGTCTACGAGCAGTACTTC,CASSSPSLWDRVYEQYF
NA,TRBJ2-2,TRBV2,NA,TGTGCCAGCAGTACTCTAGGCGGGCGCGCGAACACCGGGGAGCTGTTTTTT,CASSTLGGRANTGELFF
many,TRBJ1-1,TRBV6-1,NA,TGTGCCAGCAGGGAGGGACTACATAACACTGAAGCTTTCTTT,CASREGLHNTEAFF
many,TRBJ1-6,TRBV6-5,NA,TGTGCCAGCAGTTACCGGGGAAATTCACCCCTCCACTTT,CASSYRGNSPLHF
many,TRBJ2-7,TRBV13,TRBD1,TGTGCCAGCAGCACGAGGGGACAGGGGCGCCCATACGAGCAGTACTTC,CASSTRGQGRPYEQYF
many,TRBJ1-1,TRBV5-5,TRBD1,TGTGCCAGCAGCTTACGGGACAGCCCTGAAGCTTTCTTT,CASSLRDSPEAFF
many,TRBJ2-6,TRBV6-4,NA,TGTGCCAGCAGTGCGGACGGCTCTGGGGCCAACGTCCTGACTTTC,CASSADGSGANVLTF
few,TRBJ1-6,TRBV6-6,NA,TGTGCCAGCAGTTACCGGAGTTGGTCACCCCTCCACTTT,CASSYRSWSPLHF
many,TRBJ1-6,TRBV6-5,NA,TGTGCCAGCAGTTACTCGTCTGGTCCGAACTATTCACCCCTCCACTTT,CASSYSSGPNYSPLHF
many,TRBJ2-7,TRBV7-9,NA,TGTGCCAGCACCACGCAGGGATACGAGCAGTACTTC,CASTTQGYEQYF
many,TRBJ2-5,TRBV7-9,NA,TGTGCCAGCAGCTCACAGGGCCAAGAGACCCAGTACTTC,CASSSQGQETQYF
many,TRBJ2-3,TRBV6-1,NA,TGTGCCAGCACAGAACAGGTCCGCACAGATACGCAGTATTTT,CASTEQVRTDTQYF
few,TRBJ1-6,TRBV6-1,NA,TGTGCCAGCAGTCCCAGGGGAAGGGACTCCTATAATTCACCCCTCCACTTT,CASSPRGRDSYNSPLHF
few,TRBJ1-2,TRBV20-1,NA,TGCAGTGCTACAGGGTCGAGTGGCTACACCTTC,CSATGSSGYTF
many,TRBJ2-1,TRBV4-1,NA,TGCGCCAGCAGCCAAGTTGCCAGCAGCTCCTACAATGAGCAGTTCTTC,CASSQVASSSYNEQFF
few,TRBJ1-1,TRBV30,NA,TGTGCCTGGAGTGATATGCGCACTGAAGCTTTCTTT,CAWSDMRTEAFF
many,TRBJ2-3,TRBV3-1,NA,TGTGCCAGCAGCCAAGCCGACAGGTACACAGATACGCAGTATTTT,CASSQADRYTDTQYF
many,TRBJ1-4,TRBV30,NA,TGTGCCTGGAGTGTAATAGTGGAGGAAAAACTGTTTTTT,CAWSVIVEEKLFF
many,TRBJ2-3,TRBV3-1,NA,TGTGCCAGCAGCCAGGGGTACACTAGCACAGATACGCAGTATTTT,CASSQGYTSTDTQYF
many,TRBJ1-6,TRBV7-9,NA,TGTGCCAGCAGCTTATTTGCGGCATGGCAGTCGGATTCACCCCTCCACTTT,CASSLFAAWQSDSPLHF